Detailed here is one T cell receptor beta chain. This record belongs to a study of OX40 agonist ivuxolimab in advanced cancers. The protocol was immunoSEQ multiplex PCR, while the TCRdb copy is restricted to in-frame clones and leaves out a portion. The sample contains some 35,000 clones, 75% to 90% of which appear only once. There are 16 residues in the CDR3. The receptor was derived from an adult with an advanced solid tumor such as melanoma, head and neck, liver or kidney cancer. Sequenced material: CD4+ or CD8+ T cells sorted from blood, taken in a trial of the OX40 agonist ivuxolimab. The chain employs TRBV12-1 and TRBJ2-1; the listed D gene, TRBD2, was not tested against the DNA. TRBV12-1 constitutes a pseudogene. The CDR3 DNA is TGTGCCAGCAGCTTCGAGCGGGGGCACTCCTACAATGAGCAGTTCTTC. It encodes CASSFERGHSYNEQFF.